This T cell receptor beta chain is from a study of T cell responses to AZD1222 COVID-19 vaccine. The table came from immunoSEQ multiplex PCR; TCRdb's copy has only in-frame clones and leaves some out. The table lists 130,000 to 150,000 clones, just under 95% of them singletons. This CDR3 is 16 amino acids long. Germline lookup yields CDR1 SGHRS and CDR2 YFSETQ. With 2 bases clipped from V and 6 bases from J, the junction kept 8 bases outside the gene matches. Study-level results: Only a handful of people who got AZD1222 tested seropositive at baseline. Most donors were white British, females outnumbered males, and clonal diversity was possibly underestimated. Two doses of AZD1222 preceded a rise in Spike-specific TCR breadth and depth.

Points on this clone: Its cognate antigen is unknown.

This receptor was identified in an adult in good health. The chain couples TRBV5-1 to TRBJ2-3; 11 bases match TRBD2. The sample was peripheral blood, taken on day 0 of AZD1222 vaccination. CDR3 DNA sequence: TGCGCCAGCAGCTTTGGGAGTAGCGGGAGGGTGGATACGCAGTATTTT. As protein: CASSFGSSGRVDTQYF.